The 11 T cell receptor beta chains given below trace back to one sample, sequenced in a study of cytomegalovirus exposure and HLA in healthy donors. PCR primers comprised 60 Vbeta and 13 Jbeta primers. TCRdb's table, derived via immunoSEQ multiplex PCR, lists solely in-frame clones and lacks some. The data show fewer than 200,000 clones, with around four fifths seen just once and about 1.3% held by the top ten. Sequenced sample: PBMCs. Source of these receptors: a woman aged 45-60 years in good health and CMV-seronegative.

The chain links TRBV27 to TRBJ2-1; 7 bases line up with TRBD1. The germline gives CDR1 MNHEY, CDR2 SMNVEV (reference sequence). Trimming took 4 bases from V and 5 from J; bases not matched to a gene: 14. The CDR3 spans 17 residues. The CDR3 loop is CASSSRRPGQRNNEQFF. In DNA form, the CDR3 reads TGTGCCAGCAGTTCCCGCCGGCCGGGACAGAGAAACAATGAGCAGTTCTTC.

The chain uses TRBV5-1 and TRBJ2-4, with TRBD1 matching over 7 bases. Unmatched junction bases numbered 6, after V lost 4 bases and J lost 2 bases. The CDR3 runs to 15 residues. The germline V gene encodes CDR1 SGHRS and CDR2 YFSETQ. The CDR3 is CASSVGQISKNIQYF. CDR3 nucleotides: TGCGCCAGCAGCGTGGGACAGATTTCCAAAAACATTCAGTACTTC.

The chain recombines TRBV7-3 with TRBJ2-5, with 9 bases matching TRBD2. Losses at the gene ends were 5 bases for V and 3 bases for J; bases not matched to a gene: 4. This CDR3 is built from 14 residues. The germline CDR1 and CDR2 sequences are SGHTA and FQGTGA. CDR3 loop: CASSLSSGEETQYF. CDR3 sequence (DNA): TGTGCCAGCAGCCTCTCTAGCGGGGAAGAGACCCAGTACTTC.

The chain links TRBV7-9 to TRBJ2-7; D uncertain. The CDR3 is 12 residues long. Germline values: CDR1 SEHNR, CDR2 FQNEAQ (reference sequence). Trimming removed 5 bases from V and 3 bases from J, with 8 bases in between. The CDR3 DNA sequence: TGTGCCAGCAGCCCTAGGAGCTACGAGCAGTACTTC. Protein product: CASSPRSYEQYF.

This clone was seen more than once but under ten times. The chain combines TRBV18 with TRBJ1-1; D uncertain. CDR3 length: 12 residues. CDR1 and CDR2 from the germline V gene are KGHSH and LQKENI. V was cut by 6 bases and J by 5 bases, with 10 bases left in between. The CDR3 is CASSRGRTEAFF. The CDR3 DNA reads TGTGCCAGCTCTCGCGGGAGGACTGAAGCTTTCTTT.

V is TRBV5-1 and J is TRBJ2-7; 7 positions agree with TRBD1. The length of the CDR3 is 15 residues. V shed 1 base, J shed 5 bases, and the junction held 9 bases outside the gene matches. Germline-derived CDR1 and CDR2 are SGHRS and YFSETQ. The chain's CDR3 is CASSLFVTGTHEQYF. For the CDR3, the DNA is TGCGCCAGCAGCTTGTTTGTGACAGGGACCCACGAGCAGTACTTC.

The chain links TRBV19 to TRBJ1-2; 10 bases line up with TRBD1. The V gene's germline CDR1 is LNHDA and CDR2 SQIVND (reference sequence). After removal of 1 base from V and 2 bases from J, the junction contained 4 bases not matched to a gene. The CDR3 has 16 residues. The CDR3 loop reads CASSIATGGANYGYTF. Written as DNA, the CDR3 is TGTGCCAGTAGTATAGCGACAGGGGGCGCAAACTATGGCTACACCTTC. Together with reference TRBV19 and TRBJ1-2, the CDR3 gives the full variable domain: DGGITQSPKYLFRKEGQNVTLSCEQNLNHDAMYWYRQDPGQGLRLIYYSQIVNDFQKGDIAEGYSVSREKKESFPLTVTSAQKNPTAFYLCASSIATGGANYGYTFGSGTRLTVV.

A note on this clone: Other nucleotide sequences in the sample specify the same CDR3. The chain recombines TRBV5-4 with TRBJ2-7, with 8 positions matching TRBD1. This CDR3 spans 14 amino acids. CDR1 and CDR2 (germline): SGHNT, YYREEE (reference sequence). V lost 4 bases, J lost 2 bases, and 5 bases stayed unmatched. CDR3 region: CASSLDRGPYEQYF. In nucleotides, the CDR3 is TGTGCCAGCAGCCTAGACAGGGGCCCCTACGAGCAGTACTTC.

This sequence joins TRBV2 and TRBJ1-1, with D possibly TRBD1 on 5 matching bases. Trimming pared 4 bases from V and 3 bases from J, leaving 15 bases between. Germline V gene lookup returns CDR1 SNHLY and CDR2 FYNNEI. The CDR3 spans 15 residues. This CDR3 is CASSVSQGSYTEAFF. The CDR3 nucleotides are TGTGCCAGCAGTGTTTCTCAGGGAAGCTACACTGAAGCTTTCTTT.

This clone was seen more than once but under ten times. The J gene is TRBJ1-1, the V gene TRBV7-3; no definite D call. Germline V CDR1 and CDR2: SGHTA, FQGTGA. This CDR3 has 15 residues. V lost 2 bases and J lost 8, with 18 bases in between. The CDR3 DNA is TGTGCCAGCAGCTTATTTCGGGATGCAAGGTCGGAAGCTTTCTTT. Protein sequence: CASSLFRDARSEAFF.

The chain recombines TRBV19 with TRBJ2-7; 10 nucleotides line up with TRBD2. The junction had 4 bases not matched to a gene; V was cut back by 0 bases and J by 5 bases. The CDR3 runs to 15 residues. Germline CDR1 LNHDA, CDR2 SQIVND (reference sequence). CDR3 residues: CASSIDGSGRDEQYF. The DNA of the CDR3 is TGTGCCAGTAGTATAGATGGAAGCGGGAGGGACGAGCAGTACTTC.